This T cell receptor beta chain derives from a study of identical twins (TCRdb year 2016). Regarding the complete study: To test whether fetal clonotypes persist, this study deep-sequenced TCR alpha and beta repertoires from monozygotic twins, from unrelated adults of various ages, and from cord blood. Replicate twin experiments were performed at different times using different library preparation protocols to rule out contamination. Beyond this particular receptor, the publication reports: In beta out-of-frame sequences, excess twin sharing was weaker, because having fewer shared sequences lowered the signal-to-noise ratio. In monozygotic twins, recombination models systematically underestimated out-of-frame TCR alpha sharing, but the models matched the sharing seen between unrelated individuals. Zero-insertion analyses could be partly confounded by invariant T cells such as MAIT and iNKT, though diverse VJ usage argued against such confounding for most clonotypes. Because the same donors could not be followed over many years, the conclusions depended on cross-sectional statistical analysis. Fewer insertions were carried by abundant cord blood beta clonotypes, a similar but weaker trend appeared in young adult naive repertoires, and no such trend appeared in memory repertoires. Out-of-frame TCR alpha sequences shared between twins showed an excess of low generation-probability sequences compared with coincidental sharing between unrelated individuals.

Every donor was a healthy Caucasian. The cysteine opens and the phenylalanine closes a CDR3 of 16 amino acids. The CDR3 DNA has 48 bases and is translated from base 1. Cut back by 7 bases and 4 bases, the V and J ends lie 21 bases apart. Library creation used 5' RACE. The instrument given in TCRdb is Illumina HiSeq 2000. A universal primer binding site was added through template switching, and the final cDNA carried a unique molecular identifier so that TCR cDNA molecules could be counted accurately. Specific primers in the conserved constant-segment region were used to synthesize first-strand cDNA for the TCR alpha and beta chains. To control for contamination, every cDNA library was double barcoded, receiving both a SMART-Mk sample barcode and Illumina barcodes. TruSeq adapter sequences along with Illumina sample barcodes were introduced in two successive PCR steps. The TCR alpha and beta cDNA libraries were sequenced on the Illumina HiSeq platform using custom primers. In the authors' own workflow: MiGEC processed the raw reads to extract unique molecular identifiers, while MiXCR was used to determine the CDR3 positions. Recombination models were inferred per individual with the repgenHMM and IGoR tools using an EM algorithm. Shared clonotype analysis was performed with the tcR package in R, normalizing sharing by the product of cloneset sizes. Out-of-frame nonproductive sequences were analyzed to study raw recombination free of thymic and clonal selection effects. The raw public data were reprocessed by TCRdb itself: fastp quality trimming at Q25, MiXCR clonotype calling, in-frame beta chains only. Duplicate CDR3 protein sequences are folded into a single record with the most common DNA and genes. TCRdb's processing, not the authors', yielded these V and J calls. This sample lists 1.5 million to 2 million distinct CDR3 sequences; about 32% were detected once. The ten largest make up more than 0.25% of the sample.

To note about this clonotype: Its antigen target is currently unknown. No much larger clonotype is one base removed from it; base qualities were not supplied.

The sequence is built from TRBV12-3 or TRBV12-4 and TRBJ2-3; TRBD2 might be the D gene, on 5 matching bases. Sequenced input: cord blood. This clonotype was obtained from a newborn girl in good health. The nucleotide sequence is given as TGTGCCAGCAAACTGCAGCCTACTAGTAGAGCAGATACGCAGTATTTT. Translation gives CASKLQPTSRADTQYF.